This is a list of T cell receptor beta chains from one sample in a study of blood T cell repertoires in COVID-19. The table came from immunoSEQ multiplex PCR; TCRdb's copy has only in-frame clones and leaves some out. The data show 90,000 or so clones, 86% seen once. The sequencing input was peripheral blood. All receptors derive from an elderly man with active or convalescent COVID-19. Both conserved end residues are part of each CDR3. Fields, in order: clone size, J gene, V gene, CDR3 length, D gene, CDR3 protein, CDR3 DNA. D genes are given only for firm matches. A clone size is listed for some rows: how often the clone was seen (once, few, many), or a class if it is expanded.

clone_size: NA; j_call: TRBJ2-3; v_call: TRBV7-2; cdr3_length: 14; d_call: NA; cdr3_aa: CASSLTVGTDTQYF; cdr3_nt: TGTGCCAGCAGCCTGACAGTGGGCACAGATACGCAGTATTTT
clone_size: few; j_call: TRBJ1-1; v_call: TRBV4-2; cdr3_length: 14; d_call: NA; cdr3_aa: CASSQVEGTTEAFF; cdr3_nt: TGTGCCAGCAGCCAAGTTGAGGGAACCACTGAAGCTTTCTTT
clone_size: NA; j_call: TRBJ1-1; v_call: TRBV29-1; cdr3_length: 12; d_call: NA; cdr3_aa: CSSGTANTEAFF; cdr3_nt: TGCAGCAGCGGGACGGCGAACACTGAAGCTTTCTTT
clone_size: NA; j_call: TRBJ1-1; v_call: TRBV5-6; cdr3_length: 15; d_call: TRBD1; cdr3_aa: CASSPPQDRGLVAFF; cdr3_nt: TGTGCCAGCAGCCCCCCCCAGGACAGGGGGCTCGTGGCTTTCTTT
clone_size: once; j_call: TRBJ1-2; v_call: TRBV4-2; cdr3_length: 16; d_call: TRBD1; cdr3_aa: CASNIAHGQGKDGYTF; cdr3_nt: TGTGCCAGCAACATTGCCCACGGACAGGGGAAGGATGGCTACACCTTC
clone_size: NA; j_call: TRBJ1-1; v_call: TRBV4-2; cdr3_length: 16; d_call: NA; cdr3_aa: CASSQGSGGVRTEAFF; cdr3_nt: TGTGCCAGCAGCCAAGGTTCGGGAGGAGTTCGAACTGAAGCTTTCTTT
clone_size: NA; j_call: TRBJ2-1; v_call: TRBV24-1; cdr3_length: 14; d_call: TRBD2; cdr3_aa: CATSENSGRYEQFF; cdr3_nt: TGTGCCACCAGTGAGAATAGCGGGAGATATGAGCAGTTCTTC
clone_size: once; j_call: TRBJ1-2; v_call: TRBV14; cdr3_length: 16; d_call: TRBD1; cdr3_aa: CASSQGTGTGSYGYTF; cdr3_nt: TGTGCCAGCAGCCAGGGAACCGGGACAGGGAGCTATGGCTACACCTTC
clone_size: NA; j_call: TRBJ1-1; v_call: TRBV5-1; cdr3_length: 16; d_call: NA; cdr3_aa: CASSSAGVSPNTEAFF; cdr3_nt: TGCGCCAGCAGCTCAGCAGGGGTCTCCCCGAACACTGAAGCTTTCTTT
clone_size: few; j_call: TRBJ1-4; v_call: TRBV28; cdr3_length: 15; d_call: TRBD1; cdr3_aa: CASSQNRGRSEKLFF; cdr3_nt: TGTGCCAGCAGTCAGAACAGGGGGCGTTCTGAAAAACTGTTTTTT
clone_size: NA; j_call: TRBJ1-5; v_call: TRBV7-2; cdr3_length: 16; d_call: NA; cdr3_aa: CASSLAGGTSNQPQHF; cdr3_nt: TGTGCCAGCAGCTTAGCAGGGGGTACCAGCAATCAGCCCCAGCATTTT
clone_size: NA; j_call: TRBJ1-2; v_call: TRBV12-3/TRBV12-4; cdr3_length: 13; d_call: TRBD1; cdr3_aa: CASSTGGIDGYTF; cdr3_nt: TGTGCCAGCAGTACAGGGGGTATCGATGGCTACACCTTC
clone_size: NA; j_call: TRBJ2-2; v_call: TRBV7-8; cdr3_length: 16; d_call: TRBD2; cdr3_aa: CASSLGPGLVSGELFF; cdr3_nt: TGTGCCAGCAGCTTAGGACCGGGACTAGTCTCGGGGGAGCTGTTTTTT
clone_size: NA; j_call: TRBJ2-5; v_call: TRBV29-1; cdr3_length: 15; d_call: TRBD2; cdr3_aa: CSVVLVAGAQETQYF; cdr3_nt: TGCAGCGTTGTCTTGGTAGCGGGAGCTCAAGAGACCCAGTACTTC
clone_size: NA; j_call: TRBJ2-7; v_call: TRBV2; cdr3_length: 14; d_call: TRBD1; cdr3_aa: CASSRGQDVYEQYF; cdr3_nt: TGTGCCAGCAGTAGGGGACAGGATGTATACGAGCAGTACTTC